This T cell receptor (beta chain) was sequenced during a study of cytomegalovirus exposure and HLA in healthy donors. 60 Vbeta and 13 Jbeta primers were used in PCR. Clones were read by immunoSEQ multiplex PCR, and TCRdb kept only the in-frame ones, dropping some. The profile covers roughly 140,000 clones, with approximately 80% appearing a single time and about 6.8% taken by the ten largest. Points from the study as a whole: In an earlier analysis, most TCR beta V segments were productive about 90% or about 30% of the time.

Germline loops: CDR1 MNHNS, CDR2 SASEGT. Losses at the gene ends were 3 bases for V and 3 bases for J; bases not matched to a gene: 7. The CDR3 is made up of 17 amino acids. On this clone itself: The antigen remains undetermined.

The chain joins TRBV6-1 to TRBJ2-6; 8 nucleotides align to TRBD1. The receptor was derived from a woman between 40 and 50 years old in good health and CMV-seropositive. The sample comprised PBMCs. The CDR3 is CASSDRQGAYGANVLTF. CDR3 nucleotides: TGTGCCAGCAGTGACCGGCAGGGGGCCTATGGGGCCAACGTCCTGACTTTC.